The clone carrying this T cell receptor beta chain was recorded a few times. The antigen is undetermined. TCRdb called the 5' RACE reads again in MiXCR, with one record for every CDR3 protein. Among 500,000 or so distinct CDR3 sequences listed, approximately 22% were seen once. The source of the sample is a study of identical twins. Study results and caveats: Out-of-frame TCR alpha sharing in monozygotic twins exceeded recombination model predictions. Carriage of fewer insertions was seen in abundant cord blood beta clonotypes, whereas memory repertoires showed none.

Unmatched junction bases numbered 12, after V lost 3 bases and J lost 5 bases. The CDR3 runs 16 residues. Germline V CDR1 and CDR2: ENHRY, SYGVKD. These data were also filed under a second study, of T cells expressing NK-cell markers. That work adds: Several experiments employed an anti-gamma-delta TCR antibody to confine sorting to alpha-beta TCR T cells. Of the CD8+ T cells in over five donors, about 1.0-8% belonged to dominant NKG2C+ clonotypes.

The rearrangement uses TRBV10-3 and TRBJ2-5; TRBD2 agrees at 7 bases. The sample taken for sequencing was CD4+ T cells sorted from blood. This TCR derives from a woman aged 18 to 35 in good health. The CDR3 loop reads CAISDQRPGGEETQYF. The CDR3, as DNA: TGTGCCATCAGTGATCAGCGCCCGGGAGGTGAGGAGACCCAGTACTTC.